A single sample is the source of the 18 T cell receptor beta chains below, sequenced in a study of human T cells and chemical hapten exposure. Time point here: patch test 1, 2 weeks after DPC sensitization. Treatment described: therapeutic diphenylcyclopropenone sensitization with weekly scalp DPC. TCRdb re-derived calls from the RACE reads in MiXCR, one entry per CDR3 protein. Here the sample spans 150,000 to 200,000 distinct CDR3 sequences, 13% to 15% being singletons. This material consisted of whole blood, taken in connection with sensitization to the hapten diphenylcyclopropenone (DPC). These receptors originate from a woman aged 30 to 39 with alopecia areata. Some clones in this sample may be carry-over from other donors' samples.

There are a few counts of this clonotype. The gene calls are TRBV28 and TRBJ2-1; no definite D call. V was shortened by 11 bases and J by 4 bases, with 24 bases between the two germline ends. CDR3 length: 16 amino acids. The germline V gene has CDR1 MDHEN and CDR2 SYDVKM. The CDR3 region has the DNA TGTGCCCCAGTCCTCCTCTCACAGACTCCGTACAATGAGCAGTTCTTC. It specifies CAPVLLSQTPYNEQFF.

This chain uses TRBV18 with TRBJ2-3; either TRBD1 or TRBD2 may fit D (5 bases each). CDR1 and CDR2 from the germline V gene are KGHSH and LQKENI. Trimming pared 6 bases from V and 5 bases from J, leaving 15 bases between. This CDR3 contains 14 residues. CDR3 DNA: TGTGCCAGCTCTCTCGGGACCTTTGGAGATACGCAGTATTTT. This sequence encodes CASSLGTFGDTQYF.

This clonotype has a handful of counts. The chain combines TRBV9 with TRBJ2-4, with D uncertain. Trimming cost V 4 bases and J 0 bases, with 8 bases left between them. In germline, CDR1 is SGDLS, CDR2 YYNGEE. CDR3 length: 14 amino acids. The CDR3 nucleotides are TGTGCCAGCAGCAGACCCGGAGCCAAAAACATTCAGTACTTC. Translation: CASSRPGAKNIQYF.

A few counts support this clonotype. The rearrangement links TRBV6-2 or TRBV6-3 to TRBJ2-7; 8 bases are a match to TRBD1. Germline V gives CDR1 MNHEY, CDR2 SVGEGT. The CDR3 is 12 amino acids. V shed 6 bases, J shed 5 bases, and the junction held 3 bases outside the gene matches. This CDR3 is CASRTGEHEQYF. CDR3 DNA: TGTGCCAGCAGGACAGGGGAACACGAGCAGTACTTC.

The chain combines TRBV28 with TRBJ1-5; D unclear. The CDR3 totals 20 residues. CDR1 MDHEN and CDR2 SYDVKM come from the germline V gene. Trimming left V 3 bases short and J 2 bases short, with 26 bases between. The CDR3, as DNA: TGTGCCAGCAGTTTTCCTCTCGACCGGGCCACCCTAAGTGGCAATCAGCCCCAGCATTTT. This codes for CASSFPLDRATLSGNQPQHF.

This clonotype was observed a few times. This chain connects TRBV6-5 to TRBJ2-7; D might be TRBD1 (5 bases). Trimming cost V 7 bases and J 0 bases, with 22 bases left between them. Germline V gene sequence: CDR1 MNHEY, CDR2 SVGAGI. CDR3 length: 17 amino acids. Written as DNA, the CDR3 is TGTGCCAGCATCAACTCACTCAGGGATCCGTACTCCTACGAGCAGTACTTC. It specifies CASINSLRDPYSYEQYF.

CDR3 amino acids: CASSTPLRGSSYNEQFF. The CDR3 DNA sequence: TGTGCCAGTAGTACTCCCTTAAGGGGGAGCTCCTACAATGAGCAGTTCTTC. The chain joins TRBV19 to TRBJ2-1, with a possible D match to TRBD1 (6 bases). Germline CDR1 and CDR2: LNHDA and SQIVND (reference sequence). The CDR3 totals 17 residues. The germline V and J ends were trimmed by 4 bases and 0 bases, with 16 bases remaining between them.

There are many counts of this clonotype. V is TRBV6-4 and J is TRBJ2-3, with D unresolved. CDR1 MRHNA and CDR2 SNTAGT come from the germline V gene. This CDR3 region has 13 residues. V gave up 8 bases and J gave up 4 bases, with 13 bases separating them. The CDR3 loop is CASRTGWSDTQYF. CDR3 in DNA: TGTGCCAGCCGGACGGGTTGGTCAGATACGCAGTATTTT.

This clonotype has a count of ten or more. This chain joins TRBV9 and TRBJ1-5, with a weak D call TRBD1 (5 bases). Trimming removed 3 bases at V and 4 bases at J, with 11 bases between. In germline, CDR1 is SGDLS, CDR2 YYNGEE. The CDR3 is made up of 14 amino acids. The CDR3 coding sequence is TGTGCCAGCAGCGCGGGGCAGCTTAATCAGCCCCAGCATTTT. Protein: CASSAGQLNQPQHF.

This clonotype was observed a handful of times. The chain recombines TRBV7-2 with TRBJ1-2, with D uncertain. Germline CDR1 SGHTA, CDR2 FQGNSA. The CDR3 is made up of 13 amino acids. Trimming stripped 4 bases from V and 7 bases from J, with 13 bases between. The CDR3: CASSSNYLVGYTF. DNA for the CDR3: TGTGCCAGCAGCTCAAATTATCTGGTTGGCTACACCTTC.

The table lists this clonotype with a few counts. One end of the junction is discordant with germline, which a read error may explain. The CDR3 DNA sequence: TGTGCCAGCCAACTACACGCTAGCACAGATGCGCAGTATTTT. This gives the protein CASQLHASTDAQYF. The V gene is TRBV6-5, the J gene TRBJ2-3; D is possibly TRBD2 (5 bases). The germline V gene encodes CDR1 MNHEY and CDR2 SVGAGI. The CDR3 is 14 residues long.

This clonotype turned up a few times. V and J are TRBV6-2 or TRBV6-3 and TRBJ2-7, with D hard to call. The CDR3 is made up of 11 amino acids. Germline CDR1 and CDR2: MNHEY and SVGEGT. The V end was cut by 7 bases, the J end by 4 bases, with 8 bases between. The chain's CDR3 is CASKDGYEQYF. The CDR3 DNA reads TGTGCCAGCAAGGACGGGTACGAGCAGTACTTC.

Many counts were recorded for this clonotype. As DNA, the CDR3 is TGTGCCAGCAGCCGACCGACTAGCGGAGGAGAGACCCAGTACTTC. Translation: CASSRPTSGGETQYF. The V gene is TRBV3-1, the J gene TRBJ2-5, with TRBD2 matching 9 bases. This CDR3 region has 15 residues. V lost 4 bases and J lost 4; bases outside the gene matches: 7. Germline-derived CDR1 and CDR2 are LGHDT and YNNKEL (reference sequence).

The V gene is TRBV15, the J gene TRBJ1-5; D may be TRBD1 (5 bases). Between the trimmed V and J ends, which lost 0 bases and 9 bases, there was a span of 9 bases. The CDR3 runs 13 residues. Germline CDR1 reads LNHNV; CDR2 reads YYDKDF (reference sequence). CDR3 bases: TGTGCCACCAGCAGAGATGACGGGGGGCCCCAGCATTTT. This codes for CATSRDDGGPQHF.

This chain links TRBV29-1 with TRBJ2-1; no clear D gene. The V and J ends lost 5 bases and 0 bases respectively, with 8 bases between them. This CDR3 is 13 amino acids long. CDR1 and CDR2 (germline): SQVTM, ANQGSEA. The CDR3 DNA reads TGCAGCGTTTTCAGAAGCTCCTACAATGAGCAGTTCTTC. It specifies CSVFRSSYNEQFF.

The DNA for the CDR3 is TGTGCCAGCAGCCATCCCAATGAAAAACTGTTTTTT. Translation gives CASSHPNEKLFF. The rearrangement uses TRBV3-1 and TRBJ1-4; D call uncertain. This CDR3 is built from 12 residues. V was trimmed by 3 bases and J by 5 bases, leaving 4 bases between them. Per germline, CDR1 LGHDT and CDR2 YNNKEL (reference sequence).

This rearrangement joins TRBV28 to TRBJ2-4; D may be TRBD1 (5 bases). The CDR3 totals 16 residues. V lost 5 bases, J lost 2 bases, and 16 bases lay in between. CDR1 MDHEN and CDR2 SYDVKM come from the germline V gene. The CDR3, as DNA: TGTGCCAGCAGTCTACCCCCCGCAGGGCCCAAAAACATTCAGTACTTC. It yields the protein CASSLPPAGPKNIQYF. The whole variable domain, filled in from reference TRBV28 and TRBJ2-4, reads DVKVTQSSRYLVKRTGEKVFLECVQDMDHENMFWYRQDPGLGLRLIYFSYDVKMKEKGDIPEGYSVSREKKERFSLILESASTNQTSMYLCASSLPPAGPKNIQYFGAGTRLSVL.

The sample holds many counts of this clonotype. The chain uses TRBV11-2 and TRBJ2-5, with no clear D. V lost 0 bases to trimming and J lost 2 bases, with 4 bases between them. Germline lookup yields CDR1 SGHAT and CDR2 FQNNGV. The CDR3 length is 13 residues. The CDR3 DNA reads TGTGCCAGCAGCTTAGAAGAACAAGAGACCCAGTACTTC. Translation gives CASSLEEQETQYF.